What follows are 30 T cell receptor beta chains derived from one specimen sequenced in a study of blood T cells in healthy people across ages. A second roughly 6 to 11 cycle PCR used barcoded and J-beta primers. One entry per CDR3 protein results from TCRdb running MiXCR on the 5' RACE reads. Of about 640,000 distinct CDR3 sequences listed, under 65% are singletons. Sequenced: blood. The receptor set was obtained from a man between 60 and 75 years old in good health.

The chain employs TRBV7-2 and TRBJ1-6; TRBD1 might be the D (6 bases). This CDR3 has 15 residues. Germline V gene lookup returns CDR1 SGHTA and CDR2 FQGNSA. Trimming took 4 bases from V and 10 from J, leaving 17 bases between them. The CDR3 is CASSWGAVRGSPLHF. The CDR3 nucleotides are TGTGCCAGCAGCTGGGGGGCGGTGAGGGGATCACCCCTCCACTTT.

This clonotype was detected only a few times. The chain combines TRBV5-1 with TRBJ2-3; TRBD2 matches at 13 bases. V gave up 2 bases and J gave up 4 bases; unmatched junction bases: 4. Germline lookup yields CDR1 SGHRS and CDR2 YFSETQ. This CDR3 comprises 16 residues. CDR3 DNA sequence: TGCGCCAGCAGCTTAGGACTAGCGGGAGCCTCAGATACGCAGTATTTT. This sequence encodes CASSLGLAGASDTQYF.

This clonotype was observed many times. J is TRBJ2-5 and V is TRBV29-1; D may be TRBD1 (5 bases). Germline loops: CDR1 SQVTM, CDR2 ANQGSEA. The CDR3 covers 13 residues. The V end was cut by 3 bases, the J end by 2 bases, with 10 bases between. The CDR3 here is CSVDMTAQETQYF. CDR3 in DNA: TGCAGCGTTGATATGACAGCGCAAGAGACCCAGTACTTC.

This rearrangement joins TRBV7-2 to TRBJ1-1; D not certain. This CDR3 spans 14 amino acids. Trimming took off 6 bases at V and 2 bases at J, with 13 bases between the two ends. Germline V CDR1 and CDR2: SGHTA, FQGNSA. The CDR3 nucleotides read TGTGCCAGCAGTCGAGACGTGACTAACACTGAAGCTTTCTTT. Translation gives CASSRDVTNTEAFF.

The chain employs TRBV13 and TRBJ2-7, with D perhaps TRBD1 or TRBD2 (6 bases each). With 1 base removed from V and 7 bases from J, the gap between germline ends came to 20 bases. The CDR3 length is 16 residues. Germline V gives CDR1 PRHDT, CDR2 FYEKMQ (reference sequence). The CDR3 spells CASSLVGGGSYNEQYF. The CDR3 DNA reads as TGTGCCAGCAGCTTAGTCGGGGGCGGCTCCTACAATGAGCAGTACTTC.

The chain joins TRBV19 to TRBJ2-3; no clear D. Deletions cut 6 bases from V and 5 bases from J, with 9 bases between. Per germline, CDR1 LNHDA and CDR2 SQIVND (reference sequence). This CDR3 has 12 amino acids. The CDR3 sequence is CASSRSGDTQYF. CDR3 DNA sequence: TGTGCCAGTAGCCGCAGTGGAGATACGCAGTATTTT.

With regard to this clonotype: It may be a read error: a sequence one base away is much more abundant. The chain combines TRBV7-9 with TRBJ2-1, with 9 positions matching TRBD2. Trimming at V came to 5 bases and at J to 2 bases, leaving 13 bases not matched to a gene. CDR3 size: 18 residues. Per germline, CDR1 SEHNR and CDR2 FQNEAQ (reference sequence). The CDR3 nucleotides read TGTGCCAGCAGCCTCCCGTCCGCTGTAGCGGGGGCCTACAATGAGCAGTTCTTC. Translated: CASSLPSAVAGAYNEQFF.

The V and J genes are TRBV20-1 and TRBJ2-5, with 7 nucleotides matching TRBD2. The ends lost 3 bases at V and 5 bases at J; junction bases unmatched: 6. Germline CDR1 is DFQATT and CDR2 is SNEGSKA (reference sequence). The CDR3 covers 13 residues. CDR3 in amino acids: CSASDPGGETQYF. For the CDR3, the DNA is TGCAGTGCTAGCGACCCCGGGGGGGAGACCCAGTACTTC.

In its sample, this clonotype was seen a few times. J is TRBJ2-1 and V is TRBV29-1, with 10 bases aligning to TRBD2. The CDR3 length is 15 residues. Germline assignment: CDR1 SQVTM and CDR2 ANQGSEA. The J segment lost 7 bases and the V segment lost 4 bases, leaving 10 bases of the junction unmatched. Here the CDR3 reads CSVAPRSGGSNEQFF. Here the CDR3 DNA reads TGCAGCGTTGCCCCTCGTAGCGGGGGGTCTAATGAGCAGTTCTTC.

The chain is built from TRBV11-2 and TRBJ2-5; a possible D gene is TRBD1 (6 bases). This CDR3 region has 16 residues. The V end lost 1 base, the J end lost 2 bases, and 14 bases lay between the germline ends. Germline V gene data show CDR1 as SGHAT and CDR2 as FQNNGV. For the CDR3, the DNA is TGTGCCAGCAGCTTAGTGGCGTGGGGACAACAAGAGACCCAGTACTTC. It yields the protein CASSLVAWGQQETQYF.

The chain is built from TRBV4-2 and TRBJ2-5, with D possibly TRBD2 on 5 matching bases. Trimming shortened V by 3 bases and J by 0 bases, and 14 bases separated the two germline ends. From germline, CDR1 is LGHNA and CDR2 YNFKEQ. The CDR3 loop spans 16 amino acids. CDR3 amino acids: CASSQFTRANQETQYF. The DNA for the CDR3 is TGTGCCAGCAGCCAGTTTACTAGAGCAAACCAAGAGACCCAGTACTTC.

The rearrangement joins TRBV20-1 to TRBJ2-3, with D possibly matching TRBD2 (6 bases). With 1 base removed from V and 2 bases from J, the gap between germline ends came to 10 bases. Germline V gene lookup returns CDR1 DFQATT and CDR2 SNEGSKA (reference sequence). This CDR3 has 14 amino acids. The chain's CDR3 is CSARVGGVTDTQYF. The CDR3 DNA sequence: TGCAGTGCTAGAGTAGGCGGGGTCACAGATACGCAGTATTTT.

V is TRBV5-1 and J is TRBJ2-3, with D hard to call. Germline loops: CDR1 SGHRS, CDR2 YFSETQ. CDR3 size: 16 residues. V gave up 4 bases and J gave up 1 base, with 16 bases separating them. The chain's CDR3 is CASSETALSGTDTQYF. The CDR3 DNA reads TGCGCCAGCAGCGAAACGGCGTTATCCGGCACAGATACGCAGTATTTT.

V usage is TRBV20-1 and J usage is TRBJ2-1; 8 bases match TRBD2. This CDR3 comprises 15 residues. Germline values: CDR1 DFQATT, CDR2 SNEGSKA (reference sequence). V dropped 5 bases and J dropped 8; count of bases not matched to a gene: 14. The CDR3 DNA sequence: TGCAGTGCTCTGCGGCCTAGCGGGTTTAAGGATGAGCAGTTCTTC. It yields the protein CSALRPSGFKDEQFF.

This clonotype was counted only a few times. V usage is TRBV7-2 and J usage is TRBJ2-1; 10 bases are a match to TRBD1. This CDR3 contains 15 residues. The germline gives CDR1 SGHTA, CDR2 FQGNSA. J gave up 3 bases and V 6 bases, and 5 bases lay outside the gene matches. The CDR3 spells CASSSGTGDYNEQFF. CDR3 sequence (DNA): TGTGCCAGCAGTTCCGGGACAGGGGACTACAATGAGCAGTTCTTC.

This clonotype has only a few counts. This sequence joins TRBV6-1 and TRBJ2-7, with D perhaps TRBD2 (5 bases). The ends were cut back, 2 bases at V and 7 bases at J, with 12 bases in the middle. CDR1 is MNHNS, CDR2 SASEGT, per germline. The CDR3 consists of 13 residues. The CDR3 nucleotides read TGTGCCAGCAGTGAAATCCTCTCGGGGGAGCAGTACTTC. Translating gives CASSEILSGEQYF.

V is TRBV2 and J is TRBJ2-5, with D possibly being TRBD1 or TRBD2 (6 bases each). From germline, CDR1 is SNHLY and CDR2 FYNNEI. The CDR3 runs to 15 residues. Trimming pared 6 bases from V and 5 bases from J, leaving 19 bases between. The CDR3 loop is CASSVQGGGGETQYF. CDR3 nucleotides: TGTGCCAGCAGCGTACAGGGAGGAGGGGGGGAGACCCAGTACTTC.

V gene TRBV15 combines with J gene TRBJ2-1; possibly TRBD1 for D (5 bases). CDR1 LNHNV and CDR2 YYDKDF come from the germline V gene (reference sequence). The CDR3 extends over 12 amino acids. V lost 3 bases and J 8 bases, leaving 8 bases between the germline ends. The chain's CDR3 is CATSRVRDEQFF. Here the CDR3 DNA reads TGTGCCACCAGCAGGGTCAGGGATGAGCAGTTCTTC.

This clonotype was found once. The chain carries TRBV7-9 and TRBJ1-4; no definite D call. The V and J ends lost 2 bases and 7 bases respectively, with 11 bases between them. The CDR3 sequence is 14 residues long. Germline loops: CDR1 SEHNR, CDR2 FQNEAQ (reference sequence). This chain's CDR3 is CASSLSGNGEKLFF. The CDR3 DNA sequence: TGTGCCAGCAGCTTATCAGGAAATGGTGAAAAACTGTTTTTT.

CDR3 DNA sequence: TGTGCCAGCAGTCCTTCCCCAGATACGCAGTATTTT. It encodes CASSPSPDTQYF. The V call is TRBV12-3 or TRBV12-4, the J call TRBJ2-3; D remains ambiguous. Between the trimmed V and J ends, which lost 5 bases and 4 bases, there was a span of 7 bases. The CDR3 is 12 residues long.

This sequence joins TRBV29-1 and TRBJ2-2, with D perhaps TRBD1 (6 bases). Trimming pared 6 bases from V and 3 bases from J, leaving 11 bases between. Per germline, CDR1 SQVTM and CDR2 ANQGSEA. CDR3 size: 13 residues. Written as DNA, the CDR3 is TGCAGCGTAGGGACACGACACACCGGGGAGCTGTTTTTT. Protein: CSVGTRHTGELFF.

This clonotype was detected only a few times. The chain employs TRBV25-1 and TRBJ2-2, with TRBD2 as a possible D gene (6 bases). CDR3 length equals 15 residues. The germline gives CDR1 MGHDK, CDR2 SYGVNS. Trimming stripped 4 bases from V and 4 bases from J, with 13 bases between. The CDR3 reads CASSASGRRTGELFF. CDR3 nucleotides: TGTGCCAGCAGTGCCTCAGGGAGGCGCACCGGGGAGCTGTTTTTT.

The chain carries TRBV15 and TRBJ1-4, with D uncertain. Trimming removed 5 bases at V and 1 base at J, with 11 bases between. CDR1 is LNHNV, CDR2 YYDKDF, per germline (reference sequence). CDR3 length: 15 residues. The chain's CDR3 is CATSPRVGTNEKLFF. Here the CDR3 DNA reads TGTGCCACCAGCCCTCGAGTGGGAACTAATGAAAAACTGTTTTTT.

The chain carries TRBV28 and TRBJ2-5; the match to TRBD2 covers 11 bases. This CDR3 has 17 residues. J was trimmed by 3 bases and V by 3 bases; bases with no gene match: 9. Germline CDR1 reads MDHEN; CDR2 reads SYDVKM. The CDR3 nucleotides read TGTGCCAGCAGTTTGGGGCTAGCGGGGGGCCTTAAAGAGACCCAGTACTTC. It specifies CASSLGLAGGLKETQYF.

This chain uses TRBV25-1 with TRBJ2-5; D is possibly TRBD1 (5 bases). Germline loops: CDR1 MGHDK, CDR2 SYGVNS. Trimming left V 4 bases short and J 5 bases short, with 14 bases between. This CDR3 contains 14 residues. The CDR3 DNA follows: TGTGCCAGCAGTGTCGCAGGGTCGGTGGAGACCCAGTACTTC. It translates to CASSVAGSVETQYF.

The V and J genes are TRBV12-3 or TRBV12-4 and TRBJ1-1; TRBD1 is a possible D gene (6 bases). This CDR3 comprises 15 residues. V was pared by 3 bases and J by 4 bases, with 15 bases between. The CDR3 bases are TGTGCCAGCAGTTTGGTTCGGGGGCCTGGCACTGAAGCTTTCTTT. It is translated as CASSLVRGPGTEAFF.

Note on this clonotype: This may be a read error, as it is one base from a much larger clone. This rearrangement joins TRBV28 to TRBJ2-3; D may correspond to TRBD1 or TRBD2 (5 bases each). V lost 8 bases and J lost 5, with 11 bases in between. The CDR3 runs to 12 residues. CDR1 and CDR2 from the germline V gene are MDHEN and SYDVKM. CDR3 region: CASGGGIDTQYF. DNA of the CDR3: TGTGCCAGCGGGGGTGGCATAGATACGCAGTATTTT.

As for this clonotype: One end of the junction does not line up with germline, which may come from a read error. This chain links TRBV7-9 with TRBJ2-5; 7 bases are a match to TRBD1. The CDR3 totals 15 residues. Germline V gene lookup returns CDR1 SEHNR and CDR2 FQNEAQ (reference sequence). For the CDR3, the DNA is TGTGCCTGCAGCTCCCCGCACAGGGGCCAAGAGACCCAGTACTTC. Translated: CACSSPHRGQETQYF.

The chain combines TRBV12-3 or TRBV12-4 with TRBJ1-1; D is uncertain. The CDR3 has 14 residues. V lost 3 bases and J lost 10, with 18 bases in between. The CDR3 coding sequence is TGTGCCAGCAGTTTTCTTGGCGCTGCCGGTAGAGCTTTCTTT. It specifies CASSFLGAAGRAFF.

The gene calls are TRBV3-1 and TRBJ1-1; D gene uncertain. Trimming took off 4 bases at V and 5 bases at J, with 14 bases between the two ends. This CDR3 comprises 14 residues. Germline V gene sequence: CDR1 LGHDT, CDR2 YNNKEL (reference sequence). The CDR3 reads CASSPTGLRTEAFF. The CDR3 DNA reads TGTGCCAGCAGCCCGACCGGTCTACGGACTGAAGCTTTCTTT. Filled out from reference TRBV3-1 and TRBJ1-1, the complete variable domain reads DTAVSQTPKYLVTQMGNDKSIKCEQNLGHDTMYWYKQDSKKFLKIMFSYNNKELIINETVPNRFSPKSPDKAHLNLHINSLELGDSAVYFCASSPTGLRTEAFFGQGTRLTVV.